The source of this TCR beta chain is a study of cytomegalovirus exposure and HLA in healthy donors. As for this clone: Its antigen is currently unknown.

The V end was cut by 4 bases, the J end by 4 bases, with 25 bases between. From germline, CDR1 is MNHEY and CDR2 SMNVEV (reference sequence). CDR3 length equals 18 residues. Points from the study as a whole: Both high specificity and high sensitivity reportedly marked the classifier's diagnosis of cytomegalovirus status. Earlier analysis found most TCR beta V segments productive about 90% or about 30% of the time.

Primers for the PCR totalled 60 Vbeta and 13 Jbeta. The protocol was immunoSEQ multiplex PCR, while the TCRdb copy is restricted to in-frame clones and leaves out a portion. The sample includes approximately 200,000 clones, 85% of them seen just once. This receptor was identified in a woman between 45 and 60 years old in good health and CMV-seronegative. Sequenced sample: PBMCs. The chain has TRBV27 and TRBJ1-2; possible D gene TRBD1, 5 bases. The CDR3 reads CASSSRGGGLQKSYGYTF. CDR3 nucleotide sequence: TGTGCCAGCAGTTCGAGGGGAGGAGGACTCCAGAAATCCTATGGCTACACCTTC.